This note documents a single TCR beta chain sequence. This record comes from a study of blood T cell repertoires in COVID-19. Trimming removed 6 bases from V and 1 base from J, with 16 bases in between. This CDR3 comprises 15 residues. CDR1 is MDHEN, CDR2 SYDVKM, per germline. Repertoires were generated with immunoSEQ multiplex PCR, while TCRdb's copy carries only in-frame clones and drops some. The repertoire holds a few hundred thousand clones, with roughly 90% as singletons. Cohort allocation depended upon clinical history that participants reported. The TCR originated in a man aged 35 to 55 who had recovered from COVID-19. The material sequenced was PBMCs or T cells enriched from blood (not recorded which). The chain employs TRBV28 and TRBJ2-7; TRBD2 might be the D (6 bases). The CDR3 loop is CASSQRGSLSYEQYF. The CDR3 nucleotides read TGTGCCAGCAGCCAACGGGGGTCCCTTTCCTACGAGCAGTACTTC. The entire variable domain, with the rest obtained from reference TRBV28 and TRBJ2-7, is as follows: DVKVTQSSRYLVKRTGEKVFLECVQDMDHENMFWYRQDPGLGLRLIYFSYDVKMKEKGDIPEGYSVSREKKERFSLILESASTNQTSMYLCASSQRGSLSYEQYFGPGTRLTVT.